A selection of T cell receptor beta chains follows, all from one sample in a study of breast tumors, draining lymph nodes, adjacent tissues. TCRdb itself ran the multiplex PCR reads through MiXCR, one entry per CDR3 protein. This table has over 9,000 distinct CDR3 sequences, less than 60% appearing once. The sequencing input was breast tumor tissue. The receptors shown here come from a female donor with breast cancer. Some clones in this sample may be carry-over from other donors' samples. Each CDR3 is given with its conserved first and last residue. The order of the fields is clone size, D gene, V gene, J gene, CDR3 DNA, CDR3 protein. The D gene is left open where the match is weak. Where a row states a size, it is once, few, many or the class of an expanded clone; other rows omit it.

many	TRBD1	TRBV3-1	TRBJ1-1	TGTGCCAGCATGATAACAGGGGCTAACACTGAAGCTTTCTTT	CASMITGANTEAFF
few	TRBD1	TRBV29-1	TRBJ2-2	TGCAGCGTTGTAATGACAGGGGATGCCGGGGAGCTGTTTTTT	CSVVMTGDAGELFF
few	-	TRBV6-5	TRBJ1-2	TGTGCCAGTACTTCTGTGGGGTTTCACTATGGCTACACCTTC	CASTSVGFHYGYTF
medium-sized	-	TRBV2	TRBJ2-1	TGTGCCGGAAAGAACAGAGTCTACAATGAGCAGTTCTTC	CAGKNRVYNEQFF
-	-	TRBV24-1	TRBJ1-5	TGTGCCACCAGTGGGACGGGGAGCAATCAGCCCCAGCATTTT	CATSGTGSNQPQHF
-	TRBD1	TRBV30	TRBJ2-2	TGTGCCTGGAGTGTCGGCAGGGGGACCGGGGAGCTGTTTTTT	CAWSVGRGTGELFF
medium-sized	TRBD1	TRBV6-5	TRBJ2-1	TGTGCCAGCAGTCTCCCTGGACAGGTGGATGAGCAGTTCTTC	CASSLPGQVDEQFF
few	-	TRBV6-2/TRBV6-3	TRBJ1-1	TGTGCCAGCAGTCACCCCGGGAGAACGGGCACTGAAGCTTTCTTT	CASSHPGRTGTEAFF
few	TRBD1	TRBV7-8	TRBJ1-2	TGTGCCAGCAGCGCCCGGACAGGGACTAACTATGGCTACCCCTTC	CASSARTGTNYGYPF
many	-	TRBV6-5	TRBJ1-2	TGTGCCAGCAGTCCGGGGGTATGGGACTATGGCTACACCTTC	CASSPGVWDYGYTF
few	-	TRBV6-2/TRBV6-3	TRBJ2-7	TGTGCCAGCATGGATCAGGCCCCCGCGGAGCAGTACTTC	CASMDQAPAEQYF
medium-sized	-	TRBV5-6	TRBJ2-5	TGTGCCAGCAGCTCGTTGGCCACCGGAGAGACCCAGTACTTC	CASSSLATGETQYF
-	-	TRBV14	TRBJ1-2	TGTGCCAGCAGCCAAGATCAGGCTTACGGCTACACCTTC	CASSQDQAYGYTF
many	-	TRBV6-1	TRBJ2-2	TGTGCCAGCAGTCGGGCGGTTCTGGGGGGCGGGGAGCTGTTTTTT	CASSRAVLGGGELFF
many	-	TRBV10-2	TRBJ1-5	TGCGCCAGCAGTGAGTCGGGGTTAAATCAGCCCCAGCATTTT	CASSESGLNQPQHF
-	-	TRBV30	TRBJ1-2	TGTGCCTCTAAAGACCAGGGGAACTATGGCTACACCTTC	CASKDQGNYGYTF
-	-	TRBV3-1	TRBJ2-7	TGTGCCAGCAGCCAACTTTCCTCCGCCAGGAGCTACGAGCAGTACTTC	CASSQLSSARSYEQYF
medium-sized	-	TRBV2	TRBJ1-3	TGTGCCAGCAGTGCGGGAGGGGTTGGAAACACCATATATTTT	CASSAGGVGNTIYF
-	-	TRBV5-5	TRBJ1-5	TGTGCCAGCAAACGGATTATCGGCAATCAGCCCCAGCATTTT	CASKRIIGNQPQHF
-	-	TRBV30	TRBJ2-1	TGTGCCTGGAGTGCCCCCCTAGAGGGTCAGTTCTTC	CAWSAPLEGQFF
once	-	TRBV20-1	TRBJ2-7	TGCAGTGCTAGTTGGGCAGGATCCTACGAGCAGTACTTC	CSASWAGSYEQYF
-	TRBD2	TRBV20-1	TRBJ2-7	TGCAGTGCTAGAAGACACGAAGAAAGACTAGCGGGAGGAGGCGAGCAGTACTTC	CSARRHEERLAGGGEQYF
-	-	TRBV4-1	TRBJ2-1	TGCGCCAGCAGCCGGGACTTTTACAATGAGCAGTTCTTC	CASSRDFYNEQFF
-	TRBD1	TRBV11-3	TRBJ1-5	TGTGCCAGCAGCTCGGGCCAGGGGGCCAATCAGCCCCAGCATTTT	CASSSGQGANQPQHF
-	TRBD2	TRBV28	TRBJ2-3	TGTGCCAGCAGTTTAGTAGCGGGAGGGGGCACAGATACGCAGTATTTT	CASSLVAGGGTDTQYF
-	-	TRBV12-3/TRBV12-4	TRBJ1-2	TGTGCCAGCAGGCTTGGGGGGTTGGATGGCTACACCTTC	CASRLGGLDGYTF
few	-	TRBV7-8	TRBJ2-2	TGTGCCAGCAGCTTAAGGGAGAGCGGGGAGCTGTTTTTT	CASSLRESGELFF
medium-sized	-	TRBV20-1	TRBJ1-3	TGCAGTGCCAGGGGCGACAAGAGCTCTGGAAACACCATATATTTT	CSARGDKSSGNTIYF
-	TRBD2	TRBV19	TRBJ2-1	TGTGCCAGTAGTGGACTAGCCCCCGTCTCCTACAATGAGCAGTTCTTC	CASSGLAPVSYNEQFF
-	TRBD1	TRBV12-3/TRBV12-4	TRBJ1-3	TGTGCCAGCAGTTTCCCCCGACAGGGCTCTGGAAACACCATATATTTT	CASSFPRQGSGNTIYF
-	TRBD1	TRBV7-6	TRBJ2-4	TGTGCCAGCAGCTTAGGCCAGGGCAGGGGGGCCAAAAACATTCAGTACTTC	CASSLGQGRGAKNIQYF
-	-	TRBV9	TRBJ1-6	TGTGCCAGCAGCTCCCGGGACGGACAATATTCACCCCTCCACTTT	CASSSRDGQYSPLHF
-	-	TRBV19	TRBJ1-5	TGTGCCAGTAGCCCAGACATGATACAGGGTTATAGCAATCAGCCCCAGCATTTT	CASSPDMIQGYSNQPQHF
-	-	TRBV19	TRBJ2-1	TGTGCCAGTAGTATCGAAGGTTACAATGAGCAGTTCTTC	CASSIEGYNEQFF
few	TRBD2	TRBV4-3	TRBJ2-7	TGCGCCAGCAGCCAAGTGGCTAGCGGAACCTACGAGCAGTACTTC	CASSQVASGTYEQYF
-	TRBD1	TRBV7-6	TRBJ1-6	TGTGCCAGCAGCGTTAAGACAGGGTCGCCGTCGGGATCACCCCTCCACTTT	CASSVKTGSPSGSPLHF
-	TRBD1	TRBV2	TRBJ1-6	TGTGCCAGCAGTGAAACAGGACAGGGATCATACTCACCCCTCCACTTT	CASSETGQGSYSPLHF
-	TRBD1	TRBV20-1	TRBJ1-2	TGCAGTGCAAGGGACAGGGAGGACGCTAACTATGGCTACACCTTC	CSARDREDANYGYTF
few	-	TRBV20-1	TRBJ2-1	TGCAGTGCTGGTCGGGGGGCTAGCGGAGGGACCTACAATGAGCAGTTCTTC	CSAGRGASGGTYNEQFF
-	-	TRBV7-9	TRBJ1-4	TGTGCCAGCAGCTTAGGCAGTGACCCTCTCCGCTCTGAAAAACTGTTTTTT	CASSLGSDPLRSEKLFF
-	TRBD2	TRBV12-3/TRBV12-4	TRBJ2-1	TGTGCCAGCAGCGGAGGGGGTGGCGGGAGGGGCCGCAATGAGCAGTTCTTC	CASSGGGGGRGRNEQFF
-	-	TRBV7-9	TRBJ1-2	TGTGCCAGCAGCTTAGTTCAGGGTGGGGAAGGCTACACCTTC	CASSLVQGGEGYTF
-	-	TRBV4-3	TRBJ1-2	TGCGCCAGCAGCCCCAGGAGGACAGCTAACTATGGCTACACCTTC	CASSPRRTANYGYTF
-	-	TRBV9	TRBJ2-2	TGTGCCAGCACCCGAACATCCAGGGGACTGAACACCGGGGAGCTGTTTTTT	CASTRTSRGLNTGELFF
-	TRBD1	TRBV6-2/TRBV6-3	TRBJ1-5	TGTGCCAGCAGTTACCCTACTTGGGACAGGGTAGGGCCCCAGCATTTT	CASSYPTWDRVGPQHF
-	TRBD1	TRBV20-1	TRBJ1-3	TGCAGTGCCGAGATCCGCGGACAGGGGGTTCCTGGAAACACCATATATTTT	CSAEIRGQGVPGNTIYF
-	-	TRBV9	TRBJ2-5	TGTGCCAGCAGCGTAGGGGCTCACCAAGAGACCCAGTACTTC	CASSVGAHQETQYF
medium-sized	-	TRBV6-5	TRBJ1-2	TGTGCCAGCAGTCTGGCGGGGGGCTGGGCTGGCTACACCTTC	CASSLAGGWAGYTF
many	-	TRBV4-1	TRBJ2-5	TGCGCCAGCAGCCAAGTTTCCACACCGTGGGAGACCCAGTACTTC	CASSQVSTPWETQYF
-	TRBD2	TRBV5-4	TRBJ2-1	TGTGCCAGCTATAGCCGGGGACTAGGTTGGTACAATGAGCAGTTCTTC	CASYSRGLGWYNEQFF
many	-	TRBV7-3	TRBJ1-6	TGTGCCAGCAGCTTAAGGGGGGAACGTTCACCCCTCCACTTT	CASSLRGERSPLHF
many	TRBD2	TRBV5-4	TRBJ2-7	TGTGCCAGAGCCCGTCTAGCGGTACCTCTGACCTACGAGCAGTACTTC	CARARLAVPLTYEQYF
medium-sized	TRBD2	TRBV5-8	TRBJ2-1	TGTGCCAGCAGCTGGACTAGCGGGGGGTACAATGAGCAGTTCTTC	CASSWTSGGYNEQFF
-	-	TRBV18	TRBJ1-3	TGTGCCAGCTCATCACTAAAGACAGACTCTGGAAACACCATATATTTT	CASSSLKTDSGNTIYF
-	TRBD1	TRBV20-1	TRBJ2-7	TGCAGTGCTAGAGGTCTTGAGAGGGCAGGGGGTTTCTCCGAGCAGTACTTC	CSARGLERAGGFSEQYF
large	-	TRBV12-3/TRBV12-4	TRBJ2-3	TGTGCCAGCAGCCCGGACGCTTATACGCAGTATTTT	CASSPDAYTQYF
few	-	TRBV7-2	TRBJ1-2	TGTGCCAGCAGCCTACAGCAACGGTTGTATGGCTACACCTTC	CASSLQQRLYGYTF